Listed below are T cell receptor beta chains from one sample, sequenced in a study of CD8 T cells in ankylosing spondylitis. A single record per CDR3 protein comes from TCRdb applying MiXCR to the 5' RACE reads. The sample has 35,000 to 40,000 distinct CDR3 sequences, approximately 16% seen once. Sample: blood. All receptors derive from a male donor with ankylosing spondylitis or in good health (not recorded which). The CDR3 runs from the conserved cysteine through the conserved F or W. The D gene is left open where the match is weak. The size entry is marked missing in some rows and otherwise reads once, few, many or a size class.

d_gene	abundance	v_gene	j_gene	len	CDR3nt	CDR3aa
TRBD2	-	TRBV24-1	TRBJ2-2	16	TGTGCCACCAGTGAACCTACTAGCGGGGGGACCGGGGAGCTGTTTTTT	CATSEPTSGGTGELFF
TRBD2	few	TRBV7-7	TRBJ2-1	18	TGTGCCAGCAGCTTAGAGAGGCAGGCTAGCGGCCAAACTAATGAGCAGTTCTTC	CASSLERQASGQTNEQFF
-	-	TRBV10-3	TRBJ2-2	15	TGTGCCATCAGTGACGTTGACTATTCTCCCGGGGAGCTGTTTTTT	CAISDVDYSPGELFF
-	-	TRBV14	TRBJ2-3	14	TGTGCCAGCAGCCAAGGGGGACTCACAGATACGCAGTATTTT	CASSQGGLTDTQYF
-	-	TRBV28	TRBJ2-2	13	TGTGCCAGCAGCCGAGGGTGGGCCGGGGAGCTGTTTTTT	CASSRGWAGELFF
-	-	TRBV7-2	TRBJ2-7	11	TGTGCCAGCAGCCGTGCGAGCGAGCAGTACTTC	CASSRASEQYF
TRBD2	many	TRBV20-1	TRBJ2-3	16	TGCAGTGCTTACGGTAGCGGGAGTCTTCGCGCAGATACGCAGTATTTT	CSAYGSGSLRADTQYF
-	few	TRBV5-6	TRBJ1-3	16	TGTGCCAGCAGCTCTGACAGGATTGACTCTGGAAACACCATATATTTT	CASSSDRIDSGNTIYF
TRBD2	-	TRBV7-2	TRBJ2-1	15	TGTGCCAGCAGCGGCGGACTAGCGGGAGGAAAGGAGCAGTTCTTC	CASSGGLAGGKEQFF
TRBD1	-	TRBV4-3	TRBJ1-4	15	TGCGCCAGCAGCCATGACAAAGGACAGGGTGAAAAACTGTTTTTT	CASSHDKGQGEKLFF
-	-	TRBV7-3	TRBJ1-1	14	TGTGCCAGCAGCCTCGAGGCGGGGAACACTGAAGCTTTCTTT	CASSLEAGNTEAFF
-	-	TRBV20-1	TRBJ2-2	13	TGCAGTGCTAGACCCGCGGCCACCGGGGAGCTGTTTTTT	CSARPAATGELFF
-	-	TRBV4-3	TRBJ2-3	14	TGCGCCAGCAGCCAAGTGGGTGTAACAAGTACGCAGTATTTT	CASSQVGVTSTQYF
-	-	TRBV12-3/TRBV12-4	TRBJ1-1	11	TGTGCCAGCAGTTTTACAATAGAAGCTTTCTTT	CASSFTIEAFF
TRBD1	-	TRBV5-1	TRBJ2-3	14	TGCGCCAGCAGCTGGACAGGTCAGGAAGATACGCAGTATTTT	CASSWTGQEDTQYF
TRBD2	few	TRBV27	TRBJ2-7	15	TGTGCCAGCAGTCCCTCCGGGACTAGGACCAACGAGCAGTACTTC	CASSPSGTRTNEQYF
-	-	TRBV9	TRBJ1-1	15	TGTGCCAGCAGCCTACAGGGAGACGAGAACACTGAAGCTTTCTTT	CASSLQGDENTEAFF
TRBD1	few	TRBV6-6	TRBJ1-1	16	TGTGCCAGCAGTTACCCTACAGGGGGCGCGGGCACTGAAGCTTTCTTT	CASSYPTGGAGTEAFF
TRBD2	few	TRBV29-1	TRBJ2-2	14	TGCAGCGGCGGGACTAGCGGGAGGGTCGGGGAGCTGTTTTTT	CSGGTSGRVGELFF
-	few	TRBV7-2	TRBJ2-3	14	TGTGCCAGCAGCTTAGCGACTAGCACAGATACGCAGTATTTT	CASSLATSTDTQYF
-	-	TRBV7-2	TRBJ2-5	12	TGTGCCAGCAGCTTAGTGGAGGAGACCCAGTACTTC	CASSLVEETQYF
-	once	TRBV12-3/TRBV12-4	TRBJ2-3	16	TGTGCCAGCAGTTTCTATTCTGGCGGGAGCACAGATACGCAGTATTTT	CASSFYSGGSTDTQYF
-	-	TRBV14	TRBJ2-1	14	TGTGCCAGCAGCCTCTTGGGGGGATTCGATGAGCAGTTCTTC	CASSLLGGFDEQFF
-	-	TRBV10-3	TRBJ2-3	14	TGTGCCATCAGTGGCCGGACTACTACAGATACGCAGTATTTT	CAISGRTTTDTQYF
-	once	TRBV7-6	TRBJ2-5	16	TGTGCCAGCAGCCCTATTCGGATGGGCAGCCAAGAGACCCAGTACTTC	CASSPIRMGSQETQYF
-	-	TRBV5-1	TRBJ2-2	13	TGCGCCAGCAGCTTGGGTCGGGCCGGGGAGCTGTTTTTT	CASSLGRAGELFF
TRBD1	few	TRBV7-3	TRBJ2-1	13	TGTGCCAGCAGCTCACAACAGGGGGTTGAGCAGTTCTTC	CASSSQQGVEQFF
TRBD1	-	TRBV5-1	TRBJ2-6	18	TGCGCCAGCAGCCCAGGACAGGTCTTCGGAGCTGGGGCCAACGTCCTGACTTTC	CASSPGQVFGAGANVLTF
-	-	TRBV6-5	TRBJ2-2	16	TGTGCCAGCAGTTACTTTAAAGTCAGGGACACCGGGGAGCTGTTTTTT	CASSYFKVRDTGELFF
-	once	TRBV15	TRBJ1-5	18	TGTGCCACCAGCAGAGATTACGGACGCCCCGGGAGGGATCAGCCCCAGCATTTT	CATSRDYGRPGRDQPQHF
-	few	TRBV28	TRBJ1-5	14	TGTGCCAGCACCATCGGGGGGGCCAGTCAGCCCCAGCATTTT	CASTIGGASQPQHF
-	-	TRBV6-6	TRBJ1-1	14	TGTGCCAGCAGTTACAGAATCGGGAACACTGAAGCTTTCTTT	CASSYRIGNTEAFF
-	few	TRBV15	TRBJ2-1	15	TGTGCCACCAGCAGGACAGTGGGGGTATACAATGAGCAGTTCTTC	CATSRTVGVYNEQFF
TRBD2	-	TRBV12-3/TRBV12-4	TRBJ2-3	18	TGTGCCAGCAGATCCGGGACTAGCGGGAGGGCGGTCGCAGATACGCAGTATTTT	CASRSGTSGRAVADTQYF
-	-	TRBV6-2/TRBV6-3	TRBJ2-1	13	TGTGCCAGCAGCTCCTACAGGGACAATGAGCAGTTCTTC	CASSSYRDNEQFF
-	-	TRBV25-1	TRBJ1-4	13	TGTGCCAGCAGTGATGGGGGGGCAGCCCCGACGGATTTT	CASSDGGAAPTDF
-	-	TRBV3-1	TRBJ2-1	15	TGTGCCAGCAGCCAAGATCGGGTCCGGGGAAATGAGCAGTTCTTC	CASSQDRVRGNEQFF
TRBD1	-	TRBV3-1	TRBJ2-1	15	TGTGCCAGCAGCCCCGAGGGGGCGTCCTACAATGAGCAGTTCTTC	CASSPEGASYNEQFF
-	-	TRBV7-8	TRBJ2-1	14	TGTGCCAGCAGCTTCTTCGAGGGACTTAATGAGCAGTTCTTC	CASSFFEGLNEQFF
-	-	TRBV5-6	TRBJ2-5	14	TGTGCCAGCAGCTTATTACTAACAGGGGAGACCCAGTACTTC	CASSLLLTGETQYF
-	many	TRBV7-2	TRBJ2-3	11	TGTGCCAGCAGCTTCTTAGATACGCAGTATTTT	CASSFLDTQYF